The source of this T cell receptor (beta chain) is a study of Ad26.COV2.S vaccination and SARS-CoV-2 variants. With 3 bases removed from V and 1 base from J, the gap between germline ends came to 19 bases. This CDR3 has 17 amino acids. Germline loops: CDR1 SGHVS, CDR2 FQNEAQ. The treatment denotes: 15 to 20 received Ad26.COV2.S at low or high dose, single or two shots; about 5 received placebo; per-sample allocation not given. Each sample was drawn 63 days after the first injection (of vaccine or placebo). Only in-frame clones appear in the TCRdb table, and some are missing; sequencing was by immunoSEQ multiplex PCR. This table has about 680,000 clones, more than 70% appearing once.

The sequence came from a person between 18 and 65 years old who received the Ad26.COV2.S COVID-19 vaccine or a placebo. The specimen was peripheral blood, collected in a trial of Ad26.COV2.S vaccine versus placebo. The chain combines TRBV7-8 with TRBJ2-7, with TRBD2 as a possible D gene (6 bases). CDR3 sequence reads: CASSFRGGGTQSYEQYF. The CDR3 bases are TGTGCCAGCAGCTTCCGTGGAGGAGGGACCCAATCCTACGAGCAGTACTTC. Combining the CDR3 with reference TRBV7-8 and TRBJ2-7 gives the whole variable domain GAGVSQSPRYKVAKRGQDVALRCDPISGHVSLFWYQQALGQGPEFLTYFQNEAQLDKSGLPSDRFFAERPEGSVSTLKIQRTQQEDSAVYLCASSFRGGGTQSYEQYFGPGTRLTVT.